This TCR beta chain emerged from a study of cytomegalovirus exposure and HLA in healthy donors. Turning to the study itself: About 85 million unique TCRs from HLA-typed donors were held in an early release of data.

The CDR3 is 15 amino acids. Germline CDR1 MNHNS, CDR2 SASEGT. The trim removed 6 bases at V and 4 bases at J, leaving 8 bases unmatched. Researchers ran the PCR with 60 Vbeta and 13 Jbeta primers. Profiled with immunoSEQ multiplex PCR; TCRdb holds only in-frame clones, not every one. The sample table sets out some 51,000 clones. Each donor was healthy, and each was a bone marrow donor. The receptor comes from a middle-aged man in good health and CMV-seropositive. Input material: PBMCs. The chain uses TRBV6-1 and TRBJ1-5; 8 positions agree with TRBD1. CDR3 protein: CASRTGTGGNQPQHF. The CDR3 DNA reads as TGTGCCAGCAGGACCGGGACAGGAGGGAATCAGCCCCAGCATTTT.